The 7 T cell receptor beta chains listed next were all sequenced from one sample in a study of memory CD4+ T cells and cytomegalovirus serostatus. Clones were read by immunoSEQ multiplex PCR, and TCRdb kept only the in-frame ones, dropping some. Among about 52,000 clones, around 83% were seen once, and the ten largest hold approximately 1.5%. Single viable CD3+CD4+CD8-CD45RO+ cells were sorted as the memory CD4+ T cells. Sequenced: memory CD4+ T cells from blood. These receptors were taken from an adult in good health and CMV-seropositive.

This chain links TRBV5-6 with TRBJ2-2; 8 nucleotides align to TRBD2. The CDR3 extends over 15 amino acids. The V segment lost 1 base and the J segment 8 bases; nucleotides outside the gene matches: 7. Germline V CDR1 and CDR2: SGHDT, YYEEEE. CDR3 DNA sequence: TGTGCCAGCAGCTTGAGCCCGCGGGGGGCGGGGGAGCTGTTTTTT. This sequence encodes CASSLSPRGAGELFF.

This clone was seen only a few times. DNA for the CDR3: TGTGCCAGCAGCTTAGGAGCGGGAGGGGGCTACAATGAGCAGTTCTTC. This translates into CASSLGAGGGYNEQFF. The chain recombines TRBV7-8 with TRBJ2-1; 10 bases are a match to TRBD2. The CDR3 length is 16 residues. Germline values: CDR1 SGHVS, CDR2 FQNEAQ. V lost 1 base to trimming and J lost 3 bases; unmatched junction nucleotides: 3.

The chain uses TRBV2 and TRBJ2-1; no firm D call. The germline gives CDR1 SNHLY, CDR2 FYNNEI. V lost 6 bases, J lost 3 bases, and 6 bases lay in between. CDR3 length equals 12 residues. CDR3 coding DNA: TGTGCCAGCAGAAGTGTCTACAATGAGCAGTTCTTC. Translation: CASRSVYNEQFF.

The J gene is TRBJ2-7, the V gene TRBV27; no firm D call. CDR3 length: 12 residues. V lost 6 bases and J 5 bases, leaving 11 bases between the germline ends. Germline-derived CDR1 and CDR2 are MNHEY and SMNVEV (reference sequence). As DNA, the CDR3 is TGTGCCAGCAGGACTCATCCCCACGAGCAGTACTTC. This encodes CASRTHPHEQYF.

The rearrangement links TRBV15 to TRBJ1-1; D gene ambiguous. The CDR3 runs 13 residues. CDR1 is LNHNV, CDR2 YYDKDF, per germline (reference sequence). Trimming stripped 0 bases from V and 5 bases from J, with 7 bases between. The CDR3 region has the DNA TGTGCCACCAGCAGAGATCTGGGGACTGAAGCTTTCTTT. This codes for CATSRDLGTEAFF.

The chain joins TRBV19 to TRBJ2-2, with D unresolved. The CDR3 runs to 12 residues. Trimming left V 5 bases short and J 8 bases short, with 9 bases between. CDR1 is LNHDA and CDR2 is SQIVND in the germline V gene (reference sequence). CDR3 coding DNA: TGTGCCAGTAGTTTCCTCTGGGGGGAGCTGTTTTTT. This translates into CASSFLWGELFF.

The gene calls are TRBV7-3 and TRBJ2-7; D call uncertain. CDR1 is SGHTA and CDR2 is FQGTGA in the germline V gene. V shed 0 bases and J shed 4 bases, with 7 bases lying between them. The CDR3 runs to 13 residues. CDR3 in DNA: TGTGCCAGCAGCTTAACCAGTCAATACGAGCAGTACTTC. Amino acids: CASSLTSQYEQYF.